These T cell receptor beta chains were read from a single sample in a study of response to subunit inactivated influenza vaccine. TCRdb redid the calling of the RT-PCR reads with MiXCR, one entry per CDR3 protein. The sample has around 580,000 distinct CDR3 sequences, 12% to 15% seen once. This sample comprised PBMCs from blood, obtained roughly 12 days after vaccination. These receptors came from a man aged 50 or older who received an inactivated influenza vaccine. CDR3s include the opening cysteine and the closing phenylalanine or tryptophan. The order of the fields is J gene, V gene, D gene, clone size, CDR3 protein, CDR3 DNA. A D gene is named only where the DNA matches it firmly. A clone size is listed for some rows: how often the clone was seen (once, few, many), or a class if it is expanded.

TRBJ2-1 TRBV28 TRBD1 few CASRTGGNNEQFF TGTGCCAGCAGGACAGGGGGGAACAATGAGCAGTTCTTC
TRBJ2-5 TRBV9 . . CASSVGGRGFGETQYF TGTGCCAGCAGCGTAGGGGGCAGGGGTTTTGGAGAGACCCAGTACTTC
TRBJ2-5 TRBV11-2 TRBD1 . CASSYSGGTGETQYF TGTGCCAGCAGCTATTCAGGGGGCACTGGAGAGACCCAGTACTTC
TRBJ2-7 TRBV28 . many CASSPQAYEQYF TGTGCCAGCAGCCCCCAGGCGTACGAGCAGTACTTC
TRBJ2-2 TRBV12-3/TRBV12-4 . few CASSHAGGNTGELFF TGTGCCAGCAGCCATGCTGGGGGGAACACCGGGGAGCTGTTTTTT
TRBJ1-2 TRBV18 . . CASSPPGGSYGYTF TGTGCCAGCTCCCCACCCGGGGGAAGCTATGGCTACACCTTC
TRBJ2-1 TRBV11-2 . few CASSLGLVLAHEQFF TGTGCCAGCAGCTTAGGCCTTGTTCTAGCACATGAGCAGTTCTTC
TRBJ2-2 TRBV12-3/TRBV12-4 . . CASSFSFWAHLSNTGELFF TGTGCCAGCAGTTTTTCATTCTGGGCGCATCTATCGAACACCGGGGAGCTGTTTTTT
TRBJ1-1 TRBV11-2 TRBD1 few CASRYSGTGGTEAFF TGTGCCAGCAGGTACTCCGGGACAGGGGGCACTGAAGCTTTCTTT
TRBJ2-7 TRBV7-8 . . CASGSFYEQYF TGTGCCTCGGGGTCCTTCTACGAGCAGTACTTC
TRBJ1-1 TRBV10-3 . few CAISSRGNTEAFF TGTGCCATCAGCTCCCGAGGGAACACTGAAGCTTTCTTT
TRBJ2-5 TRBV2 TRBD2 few CASSETAQLSRLAGGDRETQYF TGTGCCAGCAGTGAAACCGCCCAACTCTCCAGACTAGCGGGAGGTGATCGGGAGACCCAGTACTTC
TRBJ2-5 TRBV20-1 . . CSGIPVGAIEETQYF TGCAGTGGCATCCCCGTTGGGGCTATTGAAGAGACCCAGTACTTC
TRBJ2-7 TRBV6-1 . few CASRPHRGYEQYF TGTGCCAGCAGACCTCATAGGGGCTACGAGCAGTACTTC
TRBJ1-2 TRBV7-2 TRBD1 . CASSSSQGTLGYGYTF TGTGCCAGCAGCTCCTCACAGGGGACCCTTGGGTATGGCTACACCTTC
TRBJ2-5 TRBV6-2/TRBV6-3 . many CASSFGRETQYF TGTGCCAGCAGTTTTGGGAGAGAGACCCAGTACTTC
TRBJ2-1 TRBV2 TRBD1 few CASRRDRGSYNEQFF TGTGCCAGCAGGAGAGACAGGGGGTCCTACAATGAGCAGTTCTTC
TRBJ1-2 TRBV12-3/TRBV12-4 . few CASSSSLGPNYGYTF TGTGCCAGCAGTTCAAGCTTGGGGCCTAACTATGGCTACACCTTC
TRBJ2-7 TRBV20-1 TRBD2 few CSALAETPYEQYF TGCAGTGCCCTAGCGGAGACACCCTACGAGCAGTACTTC
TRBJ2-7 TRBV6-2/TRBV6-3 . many CASTGGADYEQYF TGTGCCAGCACCGGAGGAGCGGACTACGAGCAGTACTTC
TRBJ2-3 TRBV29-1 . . CSVKGSLTDTQYF TGCAGCGTAAAGGGGAGTTTAACAGATACGCAGTATTTT
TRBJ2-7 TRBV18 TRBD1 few CASSLGQGAYISYEQYF TGTGCCAGCTCACTCGGACAGGGGGCCTATATCTCCTACGAGCAGTACTTC
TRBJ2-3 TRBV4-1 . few CASSQDLYSGARADTQYF TGCGCCAGCAGCCAAGACCTTTATTCAGGGGCCAGAGCAGATACGCAGTATTTT
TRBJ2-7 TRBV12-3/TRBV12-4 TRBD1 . CASRPGQGQEQYF TGTGCCAGCAGACCCGGACAGGGCCAGGAGCAGTACTTC
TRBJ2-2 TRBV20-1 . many CSARAPGTGELFF TGCAGTGCTAGAGCCCCAGGCACCGGGGAGCTGTTTTTT
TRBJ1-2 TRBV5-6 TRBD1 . CASSPGTGVNYGYTF TGTGCCAGCAGCCCCGGGACAGGGGTAAACTATGGCTACACCTTC
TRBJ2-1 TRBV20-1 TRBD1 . CSASTGGGQYEQFF TGCAGTGCTAGTACAGGGGGCGGTCAGTATGAGCAGTTCTTC
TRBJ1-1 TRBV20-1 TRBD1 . CSARDRVQFTEAFF TGCAGTGCTCGAGACAGGGTTCAGTTCACTGAAGCTTTCTTT
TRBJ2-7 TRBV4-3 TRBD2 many CASSQEEGLAGDYSYEQYF TGCGCCAGCAGCCAAGAAGAGGGACTAGCGGGAGACTACTCCTACGAGCAGTACTTC
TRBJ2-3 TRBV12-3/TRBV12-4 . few CASSWVRDTQYF TGTGCCAGCAGTTGGGTGAGGGATACGCAGTATTTT
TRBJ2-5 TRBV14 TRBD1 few CASSRQGAVTQYF TGTGCCAGCAGCCGACAGGGGGCCGTGACCCAGTACTTC
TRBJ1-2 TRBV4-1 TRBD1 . CASSQDPGQNYGYTF TGCGCCAGCAGCCAAGATCCGGGACAGAACTATGGCTACACCTTC
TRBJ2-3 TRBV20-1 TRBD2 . CSARVGTSGTDTQYF TGCAGTGCTAGAGTCGGGACTAGCGGCACAGATACGCAGTATTTT
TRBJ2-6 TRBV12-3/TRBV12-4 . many CASSWGPNYFSGANVLTF TGTGCCAGCAGTTGGGGCCCAAACTATTTCTCTGGGGCCAACGTCCTGACTTTC
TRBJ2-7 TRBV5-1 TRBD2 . CASSPTAVAGHSYEQYF TGCGCCAGCAGCCCGACGGCGGTAGCGGGACACTCCTACGAGCAGTACTTC
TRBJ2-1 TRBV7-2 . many CASSLGLNSYNEQFF TGTGCCAGCAGCTTAGGACTAAACTCCTACAATGAGCAGTTCTTC
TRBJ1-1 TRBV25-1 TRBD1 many CASRASGGTEAFF TGTGCCAGCAGAGCGTCAGGGGGCACTGAAGCTTTCTTT
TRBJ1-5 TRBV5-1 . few CASSLRGHGQPQHF TGCGCCAGCAGCTTGAGAGGGCACGGTCAGCCCCAGCATTTT
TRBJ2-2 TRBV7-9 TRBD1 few CASRTWQGAYTGELFF TGTGCCAGCAGAACATGGCAGGGGGCTTACACCGGGGAGCTGTTTTTT
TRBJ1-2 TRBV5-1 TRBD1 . CASSLGGDRVYGYTF TGCGCCAGCAGCTTGGGTGGGGACAGGGTCTATGGCTACACCTTC
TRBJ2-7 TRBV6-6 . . CASSYPTGNEQYF TGTGCCAGCAGTTACCCAACAGGGAACGAGCAGTACTTC
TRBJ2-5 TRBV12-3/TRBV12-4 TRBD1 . CPSSLALRDRGQETQYF TGTCCCAGCAGTTTAGCGCTCCGGGACAGGGGACAAGAGACCCAGTACTTC
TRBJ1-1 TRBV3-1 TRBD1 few CASSSGTGDVGTEAFF TGTGCCAGCAGCTCCGGGACAGGAGATGTAGGCACTGAAGCTTTCTTT
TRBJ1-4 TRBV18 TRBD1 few CASSPEDREEKLFF TGTGCCAGCTCACCAGAGGACAGGGAGGAAAAACTGTTTTTT
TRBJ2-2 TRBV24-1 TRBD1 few CATRSPGGSGELFF TGTGCCACCAGATCTCCAGGGGGTTCCGGGGAGCTGTTTTTT
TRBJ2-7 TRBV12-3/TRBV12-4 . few CASSFRQTSGEQYF TGTGCCAGCAGTTTTAGACAGACCTCGGGCGAGCAGTACTTC
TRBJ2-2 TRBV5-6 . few CASSRSYSSNTGELFF TGTGCCAGCAGCCGGTCGTACTCATCGAACACCGGGGAGCTGTTTTTT
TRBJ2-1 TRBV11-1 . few CASSYMGGGSFTPMGVQFF TGTGCCAGCAGCTATATGGGAGGGGGCTCCTTCACTCCAATGGGTGTACAGTTCTTC
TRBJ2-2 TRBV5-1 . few CASSLAGTHRTGELFF TGCGCCAGCAGCTTGGCTGGGACTCACCGCACCGGGGAGCTGTTTTTT